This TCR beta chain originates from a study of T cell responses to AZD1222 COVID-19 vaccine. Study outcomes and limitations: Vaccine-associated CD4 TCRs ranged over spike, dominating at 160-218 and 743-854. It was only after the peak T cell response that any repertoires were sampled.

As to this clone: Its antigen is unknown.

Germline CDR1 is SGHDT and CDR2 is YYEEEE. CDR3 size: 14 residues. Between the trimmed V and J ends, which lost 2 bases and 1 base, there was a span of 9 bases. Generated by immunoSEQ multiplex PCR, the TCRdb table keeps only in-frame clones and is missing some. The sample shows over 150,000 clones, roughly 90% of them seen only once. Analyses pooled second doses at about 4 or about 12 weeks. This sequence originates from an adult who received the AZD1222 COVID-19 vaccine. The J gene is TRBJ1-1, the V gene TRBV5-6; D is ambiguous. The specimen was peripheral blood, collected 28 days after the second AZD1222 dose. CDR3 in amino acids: CASSFGQANTEAFF. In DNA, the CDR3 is TGTGCCAGCAGCTTCGGTCAGGCGAACACTGAAGCTTTCTTT.